These 29 T cell receptor beta chains were all obtained from the same sample, sequenced in a study of blood T cell repertoires in COVID-19. Assay: immunoSEQ multiplex PCR; the TCRdb copy retains only in-frame clones and omits some. The data show roughly 300,000 clones, more than 80% seen once. The source material was peripheral blood. Source of these receptors: a man younger than 30 who had recovered from COVID-19.

This chain links TRBV7-9 with TRBJ2-5; D is unclear. The germline V and J ends were trimmed by 4 bases and 1 base, with 10 bases remaining between them. CDR1 is SEHNR and CDR2 is FQNEAQ in the germline V gene (reference sequence). The CDR3 has 14 residues. The CDR3 region is CASSSDITQETQYF. The DNA of the CDR3 is TGTGCCAGCAGCTCCGACATTACCCAAGAGACCCAGTACTTC.

This clone occurred once. The chain is built from TRBV4-1 and TRBJ1-2; 8 bases align to TRBD1. CDR1 and CDR2 from the germline V gene are MGHRA and YSYEKL. After removal of 4 bases from V and 4 bases from J, the junction contained 5 bases not matched to a gene. The CDR3 totals 14 residues. The CDR3, as DNA: TGCGCCAGCAGCCTTAATACAGGGGGCTATGGCTACACCTTC. It specifies CASSLNTGGYGYTF.

V is TRBV4-2 and J is TRBJ2-7; 8 nucleotides line up with TRBD1. This CDR3 is 19 amino acids long. J lost 0 bases, V lost 0 bases, and 13 bases had no gene match. CDR1 is LGHNA and CDR2 is YNFKEQ in the germline V gene. This CDR3 reads CASSQDTSGQGAGSYEQYF. The CDR3 DNA is TGTGCCAGCAGCCAAGATACTTCAGGCCAGGGGGCAGGCTCCTACGAGCAGTACTTC.

The rearrangement joins TRBV19 to TRBJ1-1; 9 bases align to TRBD1. The CDR3 is 15 amino acids. The V gene end was trimmed by 5 bases and the J gene end by 5 bases; junction bases not matched to a gene: 9. Germline CDR1 is LNHDA and CDR2 is SQIVND (reference sequence). Written as DNA, the CDR3 is TGTGCCAGTAGTGGAGGGGACAGGGTTAGAACTGAAGCTTTCTTT. Translating it yields CASSGGDRVRTEAFF.

The chain joins TRBV7-8 to TRBJ2-5; the D call may be TRBD1 or TRBD2 (7 bases each). V gave up 6 bases and J gave up 5 bases, with 16 bases separating them. Looked up from germline, CDR1 is SGHVS and CDR2 is FQNEAQ. The CDR3 contains 14 residues. CDR3 loop: CASSRAGGGETQYF. The CDR3 DNA reads TGTGCCAGCAGTCGAGCAGGGGGGGGCGAGACCCAGTACTTC.

The CDR3 loop is CASSHKTLGQGAYGYTF. In DNA, the CDR3 is TGTGCCAGCAGCCATAAGACGCTTGGACAGGGGGCCTATGGCTACACCTTC. The chain combines TRBV7-8 with TRBJ1-2, with TRBD1 matching 11 bases. The CDR3 is 17 residues long. Germline V gene lookup returns CDR1 SGHVS and CDR2 FQNEAQ. Trimming took 5 bases from V and 4 from J; bases not matched to a gene: 12.

The chain uses TRBV4-3 and TRBJ1-6; D might be TRBD1 (5 bases). From germline, CDR1 is LGHNA and CDR2 YSLEER. This CDR3 contains 17 residues. V was clipped by 0 bases and J by 13 bases, with 22 bases between them. In nucleotides, the CDR3 is TGCGCCAGCAGCCAAGATCGTGGAGTGGGGCTCCCCCGTCCCCTCCACTTT. Encoded protein: CASSQDRGVGLPRPLHF.

The J gene is TRBJ1-2, the V gene TRBV7-9, with 10 bases matching TRBD1. CDR1 SEHNR and CDR2 FQNEAQ come from the germline V gene (reference sequence). The V gene end was trimmed by 5 bases and the J gene end by 1 base; junction bases not matched to a gene: 10. The CDR3 covers 17 residues. CDR3 DNA sequence: TGTGCCAGCAGCCTAGGGACAGGGGCCGACGTTAACTATGGCTACACCTTC. Translation: CASSLGTGADVNYGYTF. The variable domain in full, completed from reference TRBV7-9 and TRBJ1-2, reads DTGVSQNPRHKITKRGQNVTFRCDPISEHNRLYWYRQTLGQGPEFLTYFQNEAQLEKSRLLSDRFSAERPKGSFSTLEIQRTEQGDSAMYLCASSLGTGADVNYGYTFGSGTRLTVV.

This clone was observed a single time. CDR3 sequence: CASGGPGQYF. Here the CDR3 DNA reads TGTGCCAGCGGGGGCCCTGGGCAGTACTTC. This chain uses TRBV7-6 with TRBJ2-7; D is perhaps TRBD1 (6 bases). Germline CDR1 is SGHVS and CDR2 is FNYEAQ. The CDR3 runs to 10 residues. V was shortened by 8 bases and J by 9 bases, with 11 bases between the two germline ends.

This chain connects TRBV6-6 to TRBJ2-2; unclear D gene. The CDR3 sequence is 11 residues long. Between the trimmed V and J ends, which lost 0 bases and 9 bases, there was a span of 2 bases. Germline CDR1 and CDR2: MNHNY and SVGAGI (reference sequence). CDR3 coding DNA: TGTGCCAGCAGTTACTCCAGGGAGCTGTTTTTT. Its protein product is CASSYSRELFF.

This clone appeared once. The V gene is TRBV11-2, the J gene TRBJ2-7, with 7 bases lining up with TRBD2. V lost 5 bases, J lost 6 bases, and 7 bases stayed unmatched. The CDR3 extends over 13 amino acids. CDR1 and CDR2 from the germline V gene are SGHAT and FQNNGV. CDR3 sequence: CASSHIGGGEQYF. For the CDR3, the DNA is TGTGCCAGCAGCCACATTGGCGGGGGCGAGCAGTACTTC.

The V and J genes are TRBV9 and TRBJ2-3; TRBD2 matches at 10 bases. Trimming took 3 bases from V and 0 from J; bases not matched to a gene: 4. CDR3 length: 16 amino acids. From germline, CDR1 is SGDLS and CDR2 YYNGEE. The CDR3 region is CASSASSGGSTDTQYF. The DNA of the CDR3 is TGTGCCAGCAGCGCCTCTAGCGGGGGCAGCACAGATACGCAGTATTTT.

This chain uses TRBV5-4 with TRBJ1-1, with TRBD1 identical over 7 bases. V gave up 4 bases and J gave up 7 bases; unmatched junction bases: 13. CDR1 and CDR2 from the germline V gene are SGHNT and YYREEE (reference sequence). This CDR3 has 15 residues. The CDR3 region is CASSRKSDRVNEAFF. CDR3 DNA sequence: TGTGCCAGCAGCAGGAAGTCCGACAGGGTGAATGAAGCTTTCTTT.

About this clone itself: This CDR3 is also generated by other DNA sequences in the sample. This chain links TRBV6-5 with TRBJ1-2; D ambiguous. The germline CDR1 and CDR2 sequences are MNHEY and SVGAGI. CDR3 length equals 14 residues. V shed 2 bases and J shed 4 bases, with 11 bases lying between them. CDR3 nucleotides: TGTGCCAGCAGTTACGGAGAGGGCGGCTATGGCTACACCTTC. Its protein is CASSYGEGGYGYTF.

The genes are TRBV27 and TRBJ2-7; 9 positions match TRBD1. V gave up 6 bases and J gave up 4 bases; unmatched junction bases: 10. The germline CDR1 and CDR2 sequences are MNHEY and SMNVEV (reference sequence). The CDR3 sequence is 15 residues long. As DNA, the CDR3 is TGTGCCAGCAGCGAGGGGACAGGGAGGGGGTACGAGCAGTACTTC. Protein: CASSEGTGRGYEQYF.

CDR3 residues: CASSIEIAAYNEQFF. For the CDR3, the DNA is TGTGCCAGTAGTATAGAAATAGCTGCCTACAATGAGCAGTTCTTC. The J gene is TRBJ2-1, the V gene TRBV19; no clear D. The CDR3 is made up of 15 amino acids. The V gene lost 0 bases and the J gene lost 2 bases, with 8 bases spanning the gap. In germline, CDR1 is LNHDA, CDR2 SQIVND (reference sequence).

The V and J genes are TRBV3-1 (or the pseudogene TRBV3-2) and TRBJ1-2; D uncertain. Germline V gene data show CDR1 as LGHDT and CDR2 as YNNKEL (reference sequence). V shed 1 base and J shed 7 bases, with 13 bases lying between them. The CDR3 totals 14 residues. The CDR3 nucleotides are TGTGCCAGCAGCCAAGGAGGCGGGTTGGGTGGCTACACCTTC. Amino acids: CASSQGGGLGGYTF.

The chain employs TRBV5-4 and TRBJ2-1; weak D call: TRBD1 (6 bases). The CDR3 consists of 14 residues. V was trimmed by 4 bases and J by 4 bases, leaving 12 bases between them. Germline V gene lookup returns CDR1 SGHNT and CDR2 YYREEE (reference sequence). CDR3 region: CASSPATGYNEQFF. CDR3 nucleotides: TGTGCCAGCAGCCCCGCCACAGGGTACAATGAGCAGTTCTTC.

V usage is TRBV6-6 and J usage is TRBJ1-1, with 7 bases lining up with TRBD1. With V trimmed by 6 bases and J by 7 bases, 8 bases remained unmatched. The CDR3 is 13 residues long. Germline CDR1 and CDR2: MNHNY and SVGAGI (reference sequence). CDR3 nucleotides: TGTGCCAGCAGATCCGACAGGGCGGTTGAAGCTTTCTTT. As protein: CASRSDRAVEAFF.

The chain uses TRBV19 and TRBJ1-6; 8 nucleotides line up with TRBD1. Germline V gene lookup returns CDR1 LNHDA and CDR2 SQIVND (reference sequence). Germline trimming cut 4 bases from V and 8 bases from J; bases unmatched to any gene: 4. The CDR3 length is 14 residues. The CDR3 loop reads CASSSGQGYSPLHF. In nucleotides, the CDR3 is TGTGCCAGTAGTAGCGGACAGGGTTATTCACCCCTCCACTTT. The full variable domain, rest sourced from reference TRBV19 and TRBJ1-6, is DGGITQSPKYLFRKEGQNVTLSCEQNLNHDAMYWYRQDPGQGLRLIYYSQIVNDFQKGDIAEGYSVSREKKESFPLTVTSAQKNPTAFYLCASSSGQGYSPLHFGNGTRLTVT.

This chain connects TRBV18 to TRBJ2-7; TRBD1 aligns across 10 bases. CDR1 and CDR2 from the germline V gene are KGHSH and LQKENI. The CDR3 spans 13 residues. Losses at the gene ends were 3 bases for V and 5 bases for J; bases not matched to a gene: 1. The DNA for the CDR3 is TGTGCCAGCTCACCGACAGGGGGCCACGAGCAGTACTTC. As protein: CASSPTGGHEQYF.

The V call is TRBV2, the J call TRBJ2-3; D possibly corresponds to TRBD1 (6 bases). CDR3 length: 15 amino acids. Trimming cost V 8 bases and J 0 bases, with 15 bases left between them. Germline assignment: CDR1 SNHLY and CDR2 FYNNEI. The DNA for the CDR3 is TGTGCCAGCGAGGGGGAACCTTATAGCACAGATACGCAGTATTTT. This translates into CASEGEPYSTDTQYF.

The chain uses TRBV28 and TRBJ2-1; TRBD2 agrees at 13 bases. V gave up 4 bases and J gave up 8 bases; unmatched junction bases: 8. There are 16 residues in the CDR3. The germline CDR1 and CDR2 sequences are MDHEN and SYDVKM. The DNA for the CDR3 is TGTGCCAGCAGTTCCTCCGGGACTAGCGGGAAATATGAGCAGTTCTTC. Amino acid sequence: CASSSSGTSGKYEQFF.

This sequence joins TRBV24-1 and TRBJ2-6; the D gene is possibly TRBD2 (7 bases). The CDR3 has 19 residues. Germline V lookup: CDR1 KGHDR, CDR2 SFDVKD. The V and J ends lost 7 bases and 2 bases respectively, with 23 bases between them. CDR3 loop: CATSPGGRAAKTGANVLTF. The CDR3 coding sequence is TGTGCCACCAGCCCGGGGGGCAGGGCAGCAAAGACTGGGGCCAACGTCCTGACTTTC.

The chain is built from TRBV11-2 and TRBJ2-4; the match to TRBD1 covers 9 bases. Germline CDR1 reads SGHAT; CDR2 reads FQNNGV. This CDR3 spans 16 amino acids. J was trimmed by 8 bases and V by 2 bases; bases with no gene match: 10. This CDR3 is CASSLLGQGFMDIQYF. The DNA of the CDR3 is TGTGCCAGCAGCTTACTTGGACAGGGGTTTATGGACATTCAGTACTTC.

V gene TRBV18 combines with J gene TRBJ2-7, with 11 bases lining up with TRBD2. In germline, CDR1 is KGHSH, CDR2 LQKENI. This CDR3 spans 14 amino acids. The V gene end was trimmed by 3 bases and the J gene end by 4 bases; junction bases not matched to a gene: 2. DNA for the CDR3: TGTGCCAGCTCACCGACTAGCGGGGAATACGAGCAGTACTTC. This encodes CASSPTSGEYEQYF.

The CDR3 region is CASSEEMTRDYYNEQFF. Written as DNA, the CDR3 is TGTGCCAGCAGCGAAGAAATGACACGGGACTACTACAATGAGCAGTTCTTC. The chain uses TRBV9 and TRBJ2-1; 7 bases line up with TRBD2. Trimming removed 3 bases from V and 3 bases from J; junction bases left unmatched: 12. Germline V gene lookup returns CDR1 SGDLS and CDR2 YYNGEE. The CDR3 is made up of 17 amino acids.

This chain joins TRBV5-5 and TRBJ1-4; D remains unclear. This CDR3 spans 17 amino acids. V lost 0 bases and J 2 bases, leaving 14 bases between the germline ends. Germline CDR1 and CDR2: SGHKS and YYEKEE (reference sequence). The CDR3 region has the DNA TGTGCCAGCAGCTTGGCCCCTTTGTATGGCACTAATGAAAAACTGTTTTTT. Encoded protein: CASSLAPLYGTNEKLFF.

This chain uses TRBV5-1 with TRBJ2-7; TRBD1 matches at 7 bases. From germline, CDR1 is SGHRS and CDR2 YFSETQ. V was clipped by 4 bases and J by 5 bases; unmatched bases: 12. The CDR3 extends over 15 amino acids. The CDR3 sequence is CASSQSTGVHHEQYF. Written as DNA, the CDR3 is TGCGCCAGCAGCCAAAGCACAGGGGTTCACCACGAGCAGTACTTC.